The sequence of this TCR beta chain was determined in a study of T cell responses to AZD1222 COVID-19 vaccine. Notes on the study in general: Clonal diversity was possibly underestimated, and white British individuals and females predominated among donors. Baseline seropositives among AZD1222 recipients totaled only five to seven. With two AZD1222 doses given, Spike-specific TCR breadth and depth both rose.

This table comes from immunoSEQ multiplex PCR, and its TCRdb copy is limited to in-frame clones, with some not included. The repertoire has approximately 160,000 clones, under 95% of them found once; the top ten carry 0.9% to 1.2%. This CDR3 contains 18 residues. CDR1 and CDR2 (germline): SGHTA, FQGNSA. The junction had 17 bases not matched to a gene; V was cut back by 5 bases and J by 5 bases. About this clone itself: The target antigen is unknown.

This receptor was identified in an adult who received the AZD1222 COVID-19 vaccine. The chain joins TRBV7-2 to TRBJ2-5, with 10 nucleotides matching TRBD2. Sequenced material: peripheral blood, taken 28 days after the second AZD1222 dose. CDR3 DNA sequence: TGTGCCAGCAGCCTCAGGGCGGGTAGCGGGGGGTTACGGGAGACCCAGTACTTC. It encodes CASSLRAGSGGLRETQYF.